The clone carrying this T cell receptor (beta chain) showed up just once. Antigen specificity is unknown. These data originate in a study of Ad26.COV2.S vaccination and SARS-CoV-2 variants. Points from the study as a whole: CD8+ and CD4+ T cells specific for spike reportedly responded with substantial breadth after vaccination.

The germline CDR1 and CDR2 sequences are LNHDA and SQIVND (reference sequence). Trimming took 2 bases from V and 4 from J, leaving 11 bases between them. The CDR3 spans 14 residues. Using immunoSEQ multiplex PCR, the repertoire was profiled, and TCRdb retains in-frame clones only, with some absent. There are about 180,000 clones in the sample; around 88% occur only once, and more than 4.5% lies in the top ten. The specimen comprised peripheral blood, sampled after recovery from COVID-19. The genes are TRBV19 and TRBJ1-1; possibly TRBD1 for D (6 bases). This TCR was recovered from a human donor who had recovered from COVID-19. CDR3 sequence (DNA): TGTGCCAGTAGTATAAAGGGGGGCGGCACTGAAGCTTTCTTT. Translated: CASSIKGGGTEAFF.